The 10 T cell receptor beta chains below all came from one sample that was sequenced in a study of tumor and adjacent non-tumor tissue in lung cancer. The library came from three nested PCR rounds adapted from ARM-PCR protocols. TCRdb independently ran MiXCR on the multiplex PCR reads; one entry per CDR3 protein. The sample lists about 93,000 distinct CDR3 sequences; 67% were seen once. No cell sorting was done before RNA was extracted from the tissue. Material: lung tumor tissue. Every receptor here comes from a man aged 55 to 70 with non-small cell lung cancer.

This clonotype is labeled as medium-sized. The CDR3 loop reads CASSRSPRGYNEQFF. The CDR3, as DNA: TGCGCCAGCAGCCGGTCCCCCAGGGGGTACAATGAGCAGTTCTTC. The gene calls are TRBV4-3 and TRBJ2-1, with 7 bases matching TRBD1. This CDR3 contains 15 residues. Germline V lookup: CDR1 LGHNA, CDR2 YSLEER. V trimming: 4 bases; J trimming: 4 bases; junction bases outside the gene matches: 7.

A remark on this clonotype: Being one base from a much bigger clone, this may be a read error. The rearrangement joins TRBV11-3 to TRBJ2-3; a possible D gene is TRBD2 (5 bases). The CDR3 has 15 amino acids. Deletions cut 7 bases from V and 0 bases from J, with 14 bases between. Germline V CDR1 and CDR2: SGHNT, YENEEA. CDR3 residues: CASTRREASTDTQYF. DNA for the CDR3: TGTGCCAGCACCCGTCGGGAAGCAAGCACAGATACGCAGTATTTT.

This clonotype has a count of ten or more. The chain recombines TRBV10-2 with TRBJ2-1; perhaps TRBD2 as D (6 bases). Germline V CDR1 and CDR2: WSHSY, SAAADI. V was clipped by 7 bases and J by 1 base, with 11 bases between them. The CDR3 consists of 14 residues. The CDR3 reads CASMSGGSYNEQFF. Written as DNA, the CDR3 is TGCGCCAGCATGTCCGGGGGATCCTACAATGAGCAGTTCTTC.

Points on this clonotype: This may arise from a read error, as a much more abundant clone is one base away. The chain recombines TRBV6-6 with TRBJ1-2; D call uncertain. CDR1 and CDR2 (germline): MNHNY, SVGAGI (reference sequence). With 2 bases removed from V and 4 bases from J, the gap between germline ends came to 14 bases. The CDR3 runs 15 residues. This CDR3 reads CASSYGRRQSYGYTF. The CDR3 DNA reads as TGTGCCAGCAGTTACGGTAGACGCCAGAGCTATGGCTACACCTTC.

A word on this clonotype: Its ends do not fully match the called genes, so a read error is possible. The chain is built from TRBV11-3 and TRBJ2-1; weak D call: TRBD2 (5 bases). CDR1 and CDR2 from the germline V gene are SGHNT and YENEEA. The CDR3 extends over 15 amino acids. CDR3 coding DNA: TGTGCCAGCAACTCACGAGCGGCCTCCTACAACGAGCAGTTCTTC. This sequence encodes CASNSRAASYNEQFF.

Comment on this clonotype: A junction boundary mismatches the germline segment, possibly from a read error. The chain is built from TRBV12-3 or TRBV12-4 and TRBJ1-5; the D is unclear. The CDR3 extends over 14 amino acids. DNA for the CDR3: TGTGTCAGCAGCGGTCAGACTGGATATCAGCCCCAACATTTT. Translated, it gives CVSSGQTGYQPQHF.

Concerning this clonotype: A junction boundary mismatches the germline segment, possibly from a read error. V usage is TRBV4-2 and J usage is TRBJ1-5; TRBD1 agrees at 7 bases. CDR1 LGHNA and CDR2 YNFKEQ come from the germline V gene. This CDR3 contains 13 residues. The CDR3: CANSQGVNQHQHF. The CDR3 bases are TGTGCCAACAGCCAGGGGGTCAATCAGCACCAGCATTTT.

This chain uses TRBV28 with TRBJ2-5; tentatively, D is TRBD2 (5 bases). The CDR3 covers 15 residues. V was trimmed by 11 bases and J by 5 bases, leaving 24 bases between them. CDR1 is MDHEN, CDR2 SYDVKM, per germline. The CDR3 loop reads CAGAPTLGVRETQYF. The DNA for the CDR3 is TGTGCCGGCGCCCCGACCCTCGGGGTTCGGGAGACCCAGTACTTC.

Concerning this clonotype: The junction differs from germline at one of its ends, possibly a read error. V and J are TRBV20-1 and TRBJ1-1, with TRBD1 matching over 8 bases. CDR3 size: 13 residues. Germline loops: CDR1 DFQATT, CDR2 SNEGSKA (reference sequence). The chain's CDR3 is CSAKGQANIEAFF. The CDR3, as DNA: TGCAGTGCCAAGGGACAGGCGAACATTGAAGCTTTCTTT.

Comment on this clonotype: Sequence at one end of the junction differs from germline and may be a read error. This chain links TRBV4-2 with TRBJ2-7; 10 positions match TRBD2. The CDR3 spans 14 residues. Germline V gives CDR1 LGHNA, CDR2 YNFKEQ. The CDR3 sequence: CASSRAGGPHDQYF. The CDR3 coding sequence is TGTGCCAGCAGCCGAGCGGGAGGGCCCCACGACCAGTACTTC.